This passage covers 25 T cell receptor beta chains from one sample sequenced in a study of shared clonotypes between healthy human individuals (dated by TCRdb to between 2020 and 2021). Preparation of the library involved the immunoSEQ multiplex PCR assay. The immuneACCESS repertoire file appears here via TCRdb, limited to in-frame rearrangements. These files lack a portion of the clones; in checked studies, under half of the deficit traces to unresolved V genes, and the cause of the others is not known. The sample records about 2.4 million clones, under 95% of which are singletons. The top ten hold more than 0.35% of the sample. Sequencing was done on a sample of naive CD4+ T cells from PBMCs. This sample's cell subset or site label indicates: CD45RA+ positively selected. The receptors here all came from a man aged 18-30 years in good health. Some clones in this sample may be carry-over from other donors' samples.

The sample holds one count of this clone. The chain's CDR3 is CATRGRLETQYF. CDR3 DNA: TGTGCCACCAGGGGGCGCCTAGAGACCCAGTACTTC. The chain uses TRBV19 and TRBJ2-5; 8 bases fit TRBD1. Per the germline V gene, CDR1 is LNHDA and CDR2 is SQIVND (reference sequence). This CDR3 comprises 12 residues. V shed 10 bases and J 4 bases; nucleotides not matched to a gene: 5.

This chain links TRBV5-4 with TRBJ2-1, with 14 bases fitting TRBD2. This CDR3 region has 15 residues. The germline gives CDR1 SGHNT, CDR2 YYREEE (reference sequence). Trimming cost V 4 bases and J 9 bases; bases outside gene matches: 6. DNA of the CDR3: TGTGCCAGCAGCCTACCGGGACTAGCGGGAGTTGAGCAGTTCTTC. Translating it yields CASSLPGLAGVEQFF.

This clone was seen just once. This chain links TRBV5-1 with TRBJ2-2, with D possibly being TRBD1 (7 bases). Trimming removed 4 bases from V and 6 bases from J, with 13 bases in between. The CDR3 extends over 14 amino acids. Germline loops: CDR1 SGHRS, CDR2 YFSETQ. DNA for the CDR3: TGCGCCAGCAGCCCGGAGGGGGCGCCCGGGGAGCTGTTTTTT. This sequence encodes CASSPEGAPGELFF.

The V and J genes are TRBV28 and TRBJ1-4; tentative D call: TRBD1 (6 bases). The CDR3 is 15 amino acids. V gave up 8 bases and J gave up 7 bases, with 20 bases separating them. Germline CDR1 reads MDHEN; CDR2 reads SYDVKM. The CDR3 DNA is TGTGCCAGCCTACTTCCGGGACAAACCCCTGAAAAACTGTTTTTT. Translated: CASLLPGQTPEKLFF.

This chain links TRBV7-2 with TRBJ2-7; D is unclear. The ends were cut back, 5 bases at V and 9 bases at J, with 17 bases in the middle. CDR1 is SGHTA, CDR2 FQGNSA, per germline. This CDR3 is 13 amino acids long. The CDR3 is CASSPVTGRGQYF. The CDR3 DNA reads as TGTGCCAGCAGCCCTGTCACCGGGCGTGGGCAGTACTTC.

The genes are TRBV9 and TRBJ2-1; 9 bases are shared with TRBD2. J was trimmed by 0 bases and V by 3 bases; bases with no gene match: 16. The CDR3 has 20 residues. Germline V CDR1 and CDR2: SGDLS, YYNGEE. The CDR3 DNA sequence: TGTGCCAGCAGCGGGACGAAGGCTAGCGGGAATGCCCCCTCCTACAATGAGCAGTTCTTC. Its translation: CASSGTKASGNAPSYNEQFF. Using reference TRBV9 and TRBJ2-1 for the parts outside the CDR3, the full variable domain is DSGVTQTPKHLITATGQRVTLRCSPRSGDLSVYWYQQSLDQGLQFLIQYYNGEERAKGNILERFSAQQFPDLHSELNLSSLELGDSALYFCASSGTKASGNAPSYNEQFFGPGTRLTVL.

About this clone: The same CDR3 can be traced to other DNA sequences in this sample. This chain connects TRBV6-6 to TRBJ2-5; D may be TRBD2 (5 bases). The CDR3 is made up of 15 amino acids. V shed 0 bases and J shed 4 bases, with 12 bases lying between them. Germline V gene sequence: CDR1 MNHNY, CDR2 SVGAGI (reference sequence). The CDR3 reads CASSYSALAGETQYF. Here the CDR3 DNA reads TGTGCCAGCAGTTACTCGGCCCTAGCAGGAGAGACCCAGTACTTC.

The rearrangement links TRBV27 to TRBJ2-7; 8 bases map to TRBD1. Trimming at V came to 5 bases and at J to 4 bases, leaving 16 bases not matched to a gene. CDR3 size: 17 residues. Germline V gene sequence: CDR1 MNHEY, CDR2 SMNVEV (reference sequence). CDR3 DNA: TGTGCCAGCAGTCCTACGCTCGGTGCAGGGGGCTCGTACGAGCAGTACTTC. This encodes CASSPTLGAGGSYEQYF.

V usage is TRBV10-2 and J usage is TRBJ1-2; a possible D gene is TRBD1 (5 bases). The length of the CDR3 is 13 residues. V shed 3 bases and J shed 2 bases, with 7 bases lying between them. CDR1 and CDR2 from the germline V gene are WSHSY and SAAADI. The CDR3 sequence: CASSEQANYGYTF. CDR3 bases: TGCGCCAGCAGTGAACAGGCAAACTATGGCTACACCTTC.

The chain couples TRBV15 to TRBJ2-7; TRBD2 aligns across 8 bases. Germline CDR1 and CDR2: LNHNV and YYDKDF (reference sequence). This CDR3 comprises 20 residues. V lost 0 bases and J lost 0; bases outside the gene matches: 16. The CDR3 DNA reads TGTGCCACCAGCAGAGATGTTCGGCGATCCTTAGCGGGATCCTCCTACGAGCAGTACTTC. Translated: CATSRDVRRSLAGSSYEQYF. Filled out from reference TRBV15 and TRBJ2-7, the complete variable domain reads DAMVIQNPRYQVTQFGKPVTLSCSQTLNHNVMYWYQQKSSQAPKLLFHYYDKDFNNEADTPDNFQSRRPNTSFCFLDIRSPGLGDTAMYLCATSRDVRRSLAGSSYEQYFGPGTRLTVT.

The rearrangement uses TRBV4-2 and TRBJ1-2; TRBD1 might be the D (6 bases). The V end was cut by 3 bases, the J end by 8 bases, with 16 bases between. The CDR3 runs to 14 residues. Germline V lookup: CDR1 LGHNA, CDR2 YNFKEQ. CDR3 in amino acids: CASSHPGGGQGYTF. As DNA, the CDR3 is TGTGCCAGCAGCCATCCCGGGGGGGGGCAAGGCTACACCTTC.

V and J are TRBV7-2 and TRBJ2-2; D assignment may be TRBD1 or TRBD2 (5 bases each). The germline V and J ends were trimmed by 2 bases and 15 bases, with 19 bases remaining between them. This CDR3 region has 14 residues. The germline V gene encodes CDR1 SGHTA and CDR2 FQGNSA. CDR3 in DNA: TGTGCCAGCAGCTTATCCGCCGGGGCCCCAGGGTTGTTTTTT. The encoded protein is CASSLSAGAPGLFF.

The chain recombines TRBV28 with TRBJ2-7; D is perhaps TRBD1 or TRBD2 (5 bases each). CDR1 is MDHEN, CDR2 SYDVKM, per germline. Deletions cut 5 bases from V and 5 bases from J, with 19 bases between. This CDR3 has 15 amino acids. CDR3 in amino acids: CASSPLGSLGDEQYF. The CDR3 DNA reads TGTGCCAGCAGTCCCTTGGGGTCATTGGGGGACGAGCAGTACTTC. Variable domain in full (rest from reference TRBV28 and TRBJ2-7): DVKVTQSSRYLVKRTGEKVFLECVQDMDHENMFWYRQDPGLGLRLIYFSYDVKMKEKGDIPEGYSVSREKKERFSLILESASTNQTSMYLCASSPLGSLGDEQYFGPGTRLTVT.

This chain links TRBV7-9 with TRBJ1-2; D perhaps matches TRBD1 (5 bases). The V and J ends lost 1 base and 4 bases respectively, with 16 bases between them. The CDR3 covers 16 residues. CDR1 and CDR2 from the germline V gene are SEHNR and FQNEAQ (reference sequence). CDR3 DNA sequence: TGTGCCAGCAGCTTAGGTACTAGACAGATCTCCTATGGCTACACCTTC. The encoded protein is CASSLGTRQISYGYTF.

The chain has TRBV27 and TRBJ2-3, with D hard to call. Looked up from germline, CDR1 is MNHEY and CDR2 is SMNVEV (reference sequence). The CDR3 is made up of 12 amino acids. V was cut by 4 bases and J by 4 bases, with 6 bases left in between. The CDR3 loop reads CASSSSPDTQYF. CDR3 bases: TGTGCCAGCAGTTCGTCCCCAGATACGCAGTATTTT.

The genes are TRBV28 and TRBJ2-6, with D maybe TRBD2 (6 bases). The CDR3 runs to 17 residues. The germline V and J ends were trimmed by 3 bases and 0 bases, with 12 bases remaining between them. Germline assignment: CDR1 MDHEN and CDR2 SYDVKM. The CDR3 nucleotides read TGTGCCAGCAGTTTGGGTGGAGCGGGCTCTGGGGCCAACGTCCTGACTTTC. As protein: CASSLGGAGSGANVLTF.

Concerning this clone itself: Other DNA sequences from this sample encode an identical CDR3 as well. For the CDR3, the DNA is TGTGCCAGCTCACCTAACTACGAGCAGTACTTC. Encoded protein: CASSPNYEQYF. The chain uses TRBV18 and TRBJ2-7; D gene ambiguous. This CDR3 is 11 amino acids long. Trimming cost V 3 bases and J 3 bases, with 3 bases left between them. Per germline, CDR1 KGHSH and CDR2 LQKENI. The full variable domain, with the rest looked up from reference TRBV18 and TRBJ2-7, is NAGVMQNPRHLVRRRGQEARLRCSPMKGHSHVYWYRQLPEEGLKFMVYLQKENIIDESGMPKERFSAEFPKEGPSILRIQQVVRGDSAAYFCASSPNYEQYFGPGTRLTVT.

The chain employs TRBV20-1 and TRBJ1-1; tentatively, D is TRBD1 (5 bases). Per germline, CDR1 DFQATT and CDR2 SNEGSKA (reference sequence). The V gene lost 0 bases and the J gene lost 7 bases, with 6 bases spanning the gap. The CDR3 runs 11 residues. The CDR3 sequence: CSARDQGEAFF. Here the CDR3 DNA reads TGCAGTGCTAGAGATCAGGGTGAAGCTTTCTTT.

This clone was seen only once. The chain joins TRBV5-1 to TRBJ2-7; 10 bases are a match to TRBD1. CDR1 SGHRS and CDR2 YFSETQ come from the germline V gene. The junction had 5 bases not matched to a gene; V was cut back by 0 bases and J by 5 bases. There are 15 residues in the CDR3. For the CDR3, the DNA is TGCGCCAGCAGCTTGGGGGGCGGGACAGGGGACGAGCAGTACTTC. The encoded protein is CASSLGGGTGDEQYF.

The gene calls are TRBV6-6 and TRBJ1-1; 12 nucleotides agree with TRBD1. J lost 5 bases, V lost 6 bases, and 10 bases had no gene match. This CDR3 is 16 amino acids long. Germline V gene data show CDR1 as MNHNY and CDR2 as SVGAGI (reference sequence). In nucleotides, the CDR3 is TGTGCCAGCAGCGGGGGGACAGGGGGCGGCGGAACTGAAGCTTTCTTT. Amino acid sequence: CASSGGTGGGGTEAFF.

The chain combines TRBV11-1 with TRBJ2-1, with D possibly being TRBD2 (5 bases). Germline V gives CDR1 SGHAT, CDR2 FQDESV (reference sequence). Deletions cut 5 bases from V and 0 bases from J, with 14 bases between. CDR3 length: 16 residues. The CDR3 DNA sequence: TGTGCCAGCAGCCCAGGACTTCCCCGCTCCTACAATGAGCAGTTCTTC. Its translation: CASSPGLPRSYNEQFF.

The rearrangement joins TRBV4-1 to TRBJ1-1; 7 bases agree with TRBD1. This CDR3 contains 14 residues. CDR1 is MGHRA, CDR2 YSYEKL, per germline. V was clipped by 4 bases and J by 5 bases; unmatched bases: 7. CDR3 sequence reads: CASSLDRDLTEAFF. The CDR3 DNA reads as TGCGCCAGCAGCCTTGACAGGGATCTGACTGAAGCTTTCTTT.

The chain links TRBV30 to TRBJ2-7; 7 bases map to TRBD1. The CDR3 is 16 residues long. V lost 2 bases to trimming and J lost 0 bases; unmatched junction nucleotides: 10. Germline V CDR1 and CDR2: GTSNPN, SVGIG (reference sequence). This CDR3 is CAWSSFRDRASYEQYF. CDR3 coding DNA: TGTGCCTGGAGTTCCTTTAGGGACAGAGCCTCCTACGAGCAGTACTTC. The whole variable domain, filled in from reference TRBV30 and TRBJ2-7, reads SQTIHQWPATLVQPVGSPLSLECTVEGTSNPNLYWYRQAAGRGLQLLFYSVGIGQISSEVPQNLSASRPQDRQFILSSKKLLLSDSGFYLCAWSSFRDRASYEQYFGPGTRLTVT.

Regarding this clone: The identical CDR3 is also encoded by other nucleotide sequences in the sample. The chain uses TRBV7-3 and TRBJ2-5, with D perhaps matching TRBD2 (6 bases). Per germline, CDR1 SGHTA and CDR2 FQGTGA. CDR3 length equals 13 residues. Trimming shortened V by 4 bases and J by 3 bases, and 9 bases separated the two germline ends. CDR3 sequence reads: CASSSRREETQYF. In nucleotides, the CDR3 is TGTGCCAGCAGCTCGAGGAGGGAAGAGACCCAGTACTTC.

V is TRBV6-5 and J is TRBJ1-4; 9 positions match TRBD1. CDR3 length: 14 amino acids. Germline V gives CDR1 MNHEY, CDR2 SVGAGI. The J segment lost 8 bases and the V segment lost 5 bases, leaving 6 bases of the junction unmatched. CDR3 sequence reads: CASSPDRGFEKLFF. In DNA, the CDR3 is TGTGCCAGCAGTCCCGACAGGGGGTTCGAAAAACTGTTTTTT.